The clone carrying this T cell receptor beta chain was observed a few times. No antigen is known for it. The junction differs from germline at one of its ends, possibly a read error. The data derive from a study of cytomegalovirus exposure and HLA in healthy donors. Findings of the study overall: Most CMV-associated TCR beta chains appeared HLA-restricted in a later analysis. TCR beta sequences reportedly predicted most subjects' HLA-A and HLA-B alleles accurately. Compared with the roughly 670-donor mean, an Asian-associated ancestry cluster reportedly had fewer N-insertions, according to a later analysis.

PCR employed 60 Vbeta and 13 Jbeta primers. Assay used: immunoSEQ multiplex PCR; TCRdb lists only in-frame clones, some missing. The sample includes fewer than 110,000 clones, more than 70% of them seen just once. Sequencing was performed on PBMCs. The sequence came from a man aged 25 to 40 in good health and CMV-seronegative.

The chain's CDR3 is CASRLDMNTEAFF. The CDR3 coding sequence is TGCGCCAGCAGGTTGGACATGAACACTGAAGCTTTCTTT. This sequence joins TRBV5-1 and TRBJ1-1, with a possible D match to TRBD1 (5 bases). The germline CDR1 and CDR2 sequences are SGHRS and YFSETQ. This CDR3 is built from 13 residues.